The clone carrying this T cell receptor beta chain was observed a single time. What it recognizes is unknown. Generated by immunoSEQ multiplex PCR, the TCRdb table keeps only in-frame clones and is missing some. Among some 14,000 clones, 70% to 90% were seen once, and the ten largest hold 0.65% to 1%. The data originate from a study of PD-1 blockade in classical Hodgkin lymphoma. General study results and limits: Diminished baseline TCR diversity has been reported in newly diagnosed patients relative to healthy donors.

The time point: newly diagnosed, previously untreated cHL patient sample. Purification of CD4+ T cells from thawed PBMCs was achieved by magnetic negative selection. Trimming removed 1 base at V and 1 base at J, with 15 bases between. The germline V gene has CDR1 SGHRS and CDR2 YFSETQ. The CDR3 is made up of 17 amino acids. V usage is TRBV5-1 and J usage is TRBJ2-4; no definite D call. This clonotype originated in a human donor with classical Hodgkin lymphoma. The specimen was CD4+ T cells from blood. CDR3 nucleotides: TGCGCCAGCAGCTTGTCTGCCGGTTTGACGGCCAAAAACATTCAGTACTTC. As protein: CASSLSAGLTAKNIQYF. The variable domain in full, with the rest retrieved from reference TRBV5-1 and TRBJ2-4, is KAGVTQTPRYLIKTRGQQVTLSCSPISGHRSVSWYQQTPGQGLQFLFEYFSETQRNKGNFPGRFSGRQFSNSRSEMNVSTLELGDSALYLCASSLSAGLTAKNIQYFGAGTRLSVL.